Listed below are T cell receptor beta chains from one sample, sequenced in a study of T cell clusters in autoimmune cytopenias. TCRdb re-called the multiplex PCR reads and gives one entry per CDR3 protein, without DNA. The listing contains some 4,800 distinct CDR3 sequences. These data were likewise used in another study, on T cell repertoires in aging, cancer and after chemotherapy.

Sequenced input: peripheral blood. Receptors were obtained from a human donor in good health. The CDR3 runs from the conserved cysteine through the conserved F or W. The listing skips clone size in some rows; elsewhere it reads once, few, many or a size class.

J gene: TRBJ2-1
V gene: TRBV6-1
clone size: medium-sized
CDR3 protein: CASSERSYNEQFF

J gene: TRBJ2-3
V gene: TRBV19
clone size: .
CDR3 protein: CASMPLGGYTQYF

J gene: TRBJ1-1
V gene: TRBV20-1
clone size: .
CDR3 protein: CSASRGVNTEAFF

J gene: TRBJ1-2
V gene: TRBV20-1
clone size: .
CDR3 protein: CSARASVRHYGYTF

J gene: TRBJ2-1
V gene: TRBV24-1
clone size: .
CDR3 protein: CATSDTDPIEQFF

J gene: TRBJ1-5
V gene: TRBV5-4
clone size: medium-sized
CDR3 protein: CASSLVGHHQPQHF

J gene: TRBJ2-1
V gene: TRBV5-1
clone size: .
CDR3 protein: CASSWLAGGTDEQFF

J gene: TRBJ1-2
V gene: TRBV6-1
clone size: .
CDR3 protein: CASRGDGTYGYTF

J gene: TRBJ1-2
V gene: TRBV11-2
clone size: .
CDR3 protein: CASSLGAGGAFGYTF

J gene: TRBJ1-2
V gene: TRBV28
clone size: .
CDR3 protein: CASRMRDRAAGGYTF

J gene: TRBJ1-2
V gene: TRBV27
clone size: medium-sized
CDR3 protein: CASRVRSDRGRPTPGGYTF

J gene: TRBJ2-2
V gene: TRBV24-1
clone size: .
CDR3 protein: CATSDLPGDHTGELFF

J gene: TRBJ2-5
V gene: TRBV30
clone size: .
CDR3 protein: CAWSEGGQETQYF

J gene: TRBJ2-3
V gene: TRBV12-3/TRBV12-4
clone size: .
CDR3 protein: CASSFSAGGAGDTQYF

J gene: TRBJ2-3
V gene: TRBV24-1
clone size: .
CDR3 protein: CATSEGTGDTDTQYF

J gene: TRBJ1-5
V gene: TRBV6-6
clone size: .
CDR3 protein: CASSEAPVLQPQHF

J gene: TRBJ2-3
V gene: TRBV6-1
clone size: .
CDR3 protein: CASSLEGNTDTKYF

J gene: TRBJ2-4
V gene: TRBV27
clone size: medium-sized
CDR3 protein: CASSSVPTQGNIQYF

J gene: TRBJ1-3
V gene: TRBV18
clone size: .
CDR3 protein: CASSPGQGPSSGNTIYF

J gene: TRBJ2-1
V gene: TRBV5-1
clone size: .
CDR3 protein: CASSFDSYNEQFF

J gene: TRBJ2-3
V gene: TRBV24-1
clone size: medium-sized
CDR3 protein: CATSVEASTDTQYF

J gene: TRBJ1-3
V gene: TRBV19
clone size: medium-sized
CDR3 protein: CASSPPHLQGAGNTIYF

J gene: TRBJ2-1
V gene: TRBV27
clone size: medium-sized
CDR3 protein: CASSQGLAYNEQFF

J gene: TRBJ1-3
V gene: TRBV6-6
clone size: .
CDR3 protein: CASSFRTSLRSGNTIYF

J gene: TRBJ1-1
V gene: TRBV19
clone size: medium-sized
CDR3 protein: CASSTRDINTEAFF

J gene: TRBJ1-2
V gene: TRBV28
clone size: .
CDR3 protein: CASSARTLSGYGYTF

J gene: TRBJ2-5
V gene: TRBV6-1
clone size: medium-sized
CDR3 protein: CASSEMGGGQETQYF

J gene: TRBJ2-5
V gene: TRBV10-3
clone size: .
CDR3 protein: CAIGLAGGGETQYF

J gene: TRBJ1-2
V gene: TRBV6-1
clone size: .
CDR3 protein: CASSESRGVPYGYTF

J gene: TRBJ1-5
V gene: TRBV28
clone size: .
CDR3 protein: CASSLSPRRVGSNQPQHF

J gene: TRBJ1-4
V gene: TRBV5-5
clone size: medium-sized
CDR3 protein: CASSSGTELFF

J gene: TRBJ2-1
V gene: TRBV6-5
clone size: .
CDR3 protein: CASSPPTSGSIEQFF

J gene: TRBJ2-7
V gene: TRBV6-5
clone size: medium-sized
CDR3 protein: CASSYYAGTYEQYF

J gene: TRBJ1-1
V gene: TRBV20-1
clone size: .
CDR3 protein: CSARLLGSTEAFF

J gene: TRBJ2-7
V gene: TRBV6-5
clone size: medium-sized
CDR3 protein: CASSYSGLLAGAPYEQYF